These 28 T cell receptor beta chains came from one sample sequenced in a study of shared clonotypes between healthy human individuals. Clones were sequenced by immunoSEQ multiplex PCR, and TCRdb holds only the in-frame ones, with some missing. Here the sample spans a few million clones, over 85% being singletons. The sample taken for sequencing was naive CD4+ T cells from PBMCs. Subset reported: CD45RA+ positively selected. Source of these receptors: a man aged 18-30 years in good health. Some clones in this sample may be carry-over from other donors' samples.

The V call is TRBV23-1, the J call TRBJ1-2; D gene unclear. TRBV23-1 is an ORF; its function is uncertain. The CDR3 has 15 residues. V was clipped by 2 bases and J by 8 bases, with 18 bases between them. The CDR3 DNA is TGCGCCAGCAGTCAAGATGCCCCTCTCGGGGAAGGCTACACCTTC. Its protein product is CASSQDAPLGEGYTF.

The gene calls are TRBV2 and TRBJ2-7, with D tentatively TRBD1 (6 bases). The CDR3 runs 18 residues. V was cut by 3 bases and J by 0 bases, with 21 bases left in between. Germline CDR1 and CDR2: SNHLY and FYNNEI. In DNA, the CDR3 is TGTGCCAGCAGTGAGGGGATACAGGGCCCCAACAGCTCCTACGAGCAGTACTTC. It encodes CASSEGIQGPNSSYEQYF. The full variable domain, with the rest looked up from reference TRBV2 and TRBJ2-7, is EPEVTQTPSHQVTQMGQEVILRCVPISNHLYFYWYRQILGQKVEFLVSFYNNEISEKSEIFDDQFSVERPDGSNFTLKIRSTKLEDSAMYFCASSEGIQGPNSSYEQYFGPGTRLTVT.

This clone was observed once. The same CDR3 also results from other DNA sequences found in this sample. The chain carries TRBV28 and TRBJ1-2; D gene uncertain. Germline V lookup: CDR1 MDHEN, CDR2 SYDVKM. V was trimmed by 3 bases and J by 5 bases, leaving 7 bases between them. The CDR3 runs 12 residues. The CDR3 reads CASSFAAYGYTF. The CDR3 DNA sequence: TGTGCCAGCAGTTTTGCAGCGTATGGCTACACCTTC.

This clone was seen just once. J is TRBJ2-7 and V is TRBV21-1; TRBD1 is the table's D call, not checked against the DNA. TRBV21-1 is a listed pseudogene. The CDR3 sequence is 12 residues long. In nucleotides, the CDR3 is TGTGCCAGCAGCAAAGCCAGGGTCGAGCAGTACTTC. It codes for CASSKARVEQYF.

On this clone: Distinct nucleotide sequences in the sample also encode this CDR3. The chain recombines TRBV29-1 with TRBJ1-1, with 10 bases that match TRBD1. Germline assignment: CDR1 SQVTM and CDR2 ANQGSEA. There are 13 residues in the CDR3. Trimming took 4 bases from V and 3 from J; bases not matched to a gene: 2. This CDR3 is CSVAGTGDTEAFF. CDR3 coding DNA: TGCAGCGTTGCCGGGACAGGGGACACTGAAGCTTTCTTT.

The V call is TRBV5-4, the J call TRBJ2-1, with 7 bases fitting TRBD2. Germline V gene lookup returns CDR1 SGHNT and CDR2 YYREEE (reference sequence). This CDR3 spans 13 amino acids. V dropped 3 bases and J dropped 8; count of bases not matched to a gene: 5. The CDR3 here is CASSSTSADEQFF. CDR3 nucleotide sequence: TGTGCCAGCAGCTCTACTAGCGCCGATGAGCAGTTCTTC.

J is TRBJ1-2 and V is TRBV19; 8 positions agree with TRBD1. This CDR3 is built from 14 residues. V gave up 3 bases and J gave up 5 bases; unmatched junction bases: 5. Germline loops: CDR1 LNHDA, CDR2 SQIVND (reference sequence). The CDR3 DNA is TGTGCCAGTAGTATCAGCGGACAGGGTTATGGCTACACCTTC. Its translation: CASSISGQGYGYTF.

The chain links TRBV18 to TRBJ1-1, with TRBD1 as a possible D gene (6 bases). Trimming stripped 3 bases from V and 3 bases from J, with 23 bases between. There are 18 residues in the CDR3. CDR1 and CDR2 (germline): KGHSH, LQKENI. Here the CDR3 DNA reads TGTGCCAGCTCACCTGACAGGCCAAGCCTAATATCGGACACTGAAGCTTTCTTT. It specifies CASSPDRPSLISDTEAFF.

V gene TRBV7-9 combines with J gene TRBJ2-7; weak D call: TRBD2 (5 bases). This CDR3 has 13 amino acids. Trimming removed 3 bases from V and 6 bases from J, with 12 bases in between. Germline V gives CDR1 SEHNR, CDR2 FQNEAQ (reference sequence). The CDR3, as DNA: TGTGCCAGCAGCTTTAGTTCCGGAGGCGAGCAGTACTTC. This sequence encodes CASSFSSGGEQYF.

The chain couples TRBV9 to TRBJ2-2; TRBD2 matches 7 bases. V was clipped by 0 bases and J by 6 bases; unmatched bases: 11. The CDR3 is 17 residues long. Germline assignment: CDR1 SGDLS and CDR2 YYNGEE. CDR3 coding DNA: TGTGCCAGCAGCGTAGCGGGTTCGGGGGGTGTGCCCGGGGAGCTGTTTTTT. Amino acids: CASSVAGSGGVPGELFF.

This clone was recorded a few times. The CDR3 nucleotides are TGTGCCAGCAGCCTGGATTCTGGGACACCTAACACTGAAGCTTTCTTT. As protein: CASSLDSGTPNTEAFF. The V and J genes are TRBV5-8 and TRBJ1-1; perhaps TRBD1 as D (6 bases). In germline, CDR1 is SGHTS, CDR2 YDEGEE. V lost 4 bases and J 2 bases, leaving 18 bases between the germline ends. The length of the CDR3 is 16 residues.

The chain couples TRBV5-1 to TRBJ2-1, with D unresolved. V was cut by 1 base and J by 7 bases, with 9 bases left in between. The CDR3 is 13 residues long. Germline V gene sequence: CDR1 SGHRS, CDR2 YFSETQ. The CDR3 DNA reads as TGCGCCAGCAGCTTGTTCCAGCCAAATGAGCAGTTCTTC. This sequence encodes CASSLFQPNEQFF.

The V call is TRBV4-2, the J call TRBJ1-5, with 7 bases matching TRBD1. The CDR3 is 19 residues long. V was pared by 0 bases and J by 7 bases, with 18 bases of the junction left unmatched. Germline V gene data show CDR1 as LGHNA and CDR2 as YNFKEQ. The CDR3 loop is CASSQDGGKDRIVGQPQHF. In DNA, the CDR3 is TGTGCCAGCAGCCAAGATGGAGGGAAGGACAGGATAGTAGGGCAGCCCCAGCATTTT.

The chain carries TRBV5-1 and TRBJ2-1; possibly TRBD1 for D (5 bases). Germline CDR1 and CDR2: SGHRS and YFSETQ. Trimming removed 5 bases from V and 5 bases from J, with 14 bases in between. The CDR3 is 14 amino acids. The CDR3, as DNA: TGCGCCAGCAGGGGTCAGGGTATAGACAATGAGCAGTTCTTC. It encodes CASRGQGIDNEQFF.

This rearrangement joins TRBV4-2 to TRBJ1-5, with 8 bases matching TRBD1. CDR3 size: 15 residues. V lost 0 bases to trimming and J lost 6 bases; unmatched junction nucleotides: 4. Germline CDR1 is LGHNA and CDR2 is YNFKEQ. This CDR3 reads CASSQDWTGSQPQHF. As DNA, the CDR3 is TGTGCCAGCAGCCAAGATTGGACAGGGTCTCAGCCCCAGCATTTT.

The chain uses TRBV28 and TRBJ1-5; D is perhaps TRBD1 (6 bases). With 3 bases removed from V and 6 bases from J, the gap between germline ends came to 12 bases. Looked up from germline, CDR1 is MDHEN and CDR2 is SYDVKM. The CDR3 is 14 amino acids. The CDR3 reads CASSLGGSVQPQHF. The CDR3 nucleotides are TGTGCCAGCAGTTTGGGGGGCTCGGTTCAGCCCCAGCATTTT.

The chain uses TRBV27 and TRBJ1-4; D is possibly TRBD1 (6 bases). The CDR3 is 14 amino acids. V lost 6 bases, J lost 7 bases, and 15 bases lay in between. CDR1 and CDR2 (germline): MNHEY, SMNVEV (reference sequence). CDR3 loop: CASSRWGGPEKLFF. As DNA, the CDR3 is TGTGCCAGCAGCCGCTGGGGGGGGCCTGAAAAACTGTTTTTT.

V usage is TRBV2 and J usage is TRBJ2-7; 9 nucleotides match TRBD1. Germline trimming cut 9 bases from V and 4 bases from J; bases unmatched to any gene: 10. CDR1 is SNHLY, CDR2 FYNNEI, per germline. CDR3 length equals 14 residues. DNA for the CDR3: TGTGCCAGTACCCGCGGGACAGGGTTTTACGAGCAGTACTTC. Its protein product is CASTRGTGFYEQYF.

V and J are TRBV6-5 and TRBJ2-1, with 12 positions matching TRBD2. Per the germline V gene, CDR1 is MNHEY and CDR2 is SVGAGI. J lost 9 bases, V lost 5 bases, and 8 bases had no gene match. This CDR3 comprises 15 residues. The CDR3 loop is CASSPGLAGFGEQFF. CDR3 sequence (DNA): TGTGCCAGCAGTCCAGGACTAGCGGGGTTTGGTGAGCAGTTCTTC.

The rearrangement links TRBV29-1 to TRBJ2-1; 9 positions agree with TRBD1. V lost 6 bases and J lost 6; bases outside the gene matches: 9. The CDR3 runs to 14 residues. Germline V gene data show CDR1 as SQVTM and CDR2 as ANQGSEA. The CDR3 DNA reads as TGCAGCGTCCGCCGGGACAGGGCTTTCAATGAGCAGTTCTTC. It specifies CSVRRDRAFNEQFF.

About this clone: At one end, the junction sequence differs from germline, possibly due to a read error. This chain joins TRBV19 and TRBJ1-1; a weak D match, TRBD1 (6 bases). CDR1 and CDR2 from the germline V gene are LNHDA and SQIVND (reference sequence). There are 12 residues in the CDR3. The CDR3 DNA follows: TGTGCCAGTAGCATAGGGGGATCTGAAGCTTTCTTT. This encodes CASSIGGSEAFF.

This chain links TRBV5-6 with TRBJ1-1; D call uncertain. Germline CDR1 reads SGHDT; CDR2 reads YYEEEE. Trimming pared 0 bases from V and 1 base from J, leaving 7 bases between. This CDR3 comprises 14 residues. This CDR3 reads CASSLVSWNTEAFF. The CDR3, as DNA: TGTGCCAGCAGCTTGGTCAGCTGGAACACTGAAGCTTTCTTT.

The chain uses TRBV5-1 and TRBJ2-7, with 11 bases lining up with TRBD2. Germline loops: CDR1 SGHRS, CDR2 YFSETQ. The CDR3 length is 14 residues. The V and J ends lost 2 bases and 6 bases, in that order; junction bases with no gene match: 4. CDR3 residues: CASSLLAGAPEQYF. CDR3 bases: TGCGCCAGCAGCTTACTAGCGGGAGCCCCCGAGCAGTACTTC.

The chain links TRBV19 to TRBJ2-5, with D possibly TRBD2 on 5 matching bases. The CDR3 is 15 amino acids. Germline V gene data show CDR1 as LNHDA and CDR2 as SQIVND (reference sequence). Trimming removed 5 bases at V and 5 bases at J, with 18 bases between. The CDR3 nucleotides read TGTGCCAGTAGTGCCTCGGACCGGAGGAGGGAGACCCAGTACTTC. It specifies CASSASDRRRETQYF.

The rearrangement uses TRBV5-1 and TRBJ2-1; D gene ambiguous. V was cut by 0 bases and J by 6 bases, with 7 bases left in between. This CDR3 spans 13 amino acids. CDR1 SGHRS and CDR2 YFSETQ come from the germline V gene. The CDR3 DNA sequence: TGCGCCAGCAGCTTGGTGGAGTCCAATGAGCAGTTCTTC. It codes for CASSLVESNEQFF.

V is TRBV10-3 and J is TRBJ2-7; TRBD2 might be the D (5 bases). CDR3 length: 16 residues. V gave up 0 bases and J gave up 2 bases, with 14 bases separating them. In germline, CDR1 is ENHRY, CDR2 SYGVKD. CDR3 sequence: CAISESRFLGTYEQYF. The CDR3 coding sequence is TGTGCCATCAGTGAGTCAAGGTTTCTCGGGACCTACGAGCAGTACTTC.

The chain combines TRBV11-2 with TRBJ1-2; TRBD1 aligns across 8 bases. This CDR3 has 16 amino acids. Germline assignment: CDR1 SGHAT and CDR2 FQNNGV. V was clipped by 2 bases and J by 3 bases; unmatched bases: 8. The CDR3 DNA sequence: TGTGCCAGCAGCTTATTACAGGGGGAAGGTGACTATGGCTACACCTTC. It translates to CASSLLQGEGDYGYTF. The full variable domain, with the rest looked up from reference TRBV11-2 and TRBJ1-2, is EAGVAQSPRYKIIEKRQSVAFWCNPISGHATLYWYQQILGQGPKLLIQFQNNGVVDDSQLPKDRFSAERLKGVDSTLKIQPAKLEDSAVYLCASSLLQGEGDYGYTFGSGTRLTVV.

The rearrangement uses TRBV29-1 and TRBJ2-1; D call uncertain. Trimming removed 0 bases from V and 3 bases from J, with 9 bases in between. This CDR3 spans 14 amino acids. Per germline, CDR1 SQVTM and CDR2 ANQGSEA. The CDR3 spells CSVEDREIYNEQFF. In DNA, the CDR3 is TGCAGCGTTGAAGATCGAGAAATCTACAATGAGCAGTTCTTC.